This T cell receptor (beta chain) was recovered during a study of blood T cell repertoires in COVID-19. Whole-study context: The origin of the acute and convalescent COVID-19 samples was the United States, Italy and Spain.

Between the trimmed V and J ends, which lost 5 bases and 3 bases, there was a span of 15 bases. CDR1 and CDR2 (germline): SGHTA, FQGNSA. The length of the CDR3 is 15 residues. In the original processing: Reference gene primer amplification gave estimated nucleated cell counts. Profiled with immunoSEQ multiplex PCR; TCRdb holds only in-frame clones, not every one. The V and J calls and clone size were taken over from that table, and D and trimming were inferred from the DNA. The sample lists some 100,000 clones; approximately 90% were seen once. V is TRBV7-2 and J is TRBJ2-3, with D possibly TRBD1 on 6 matching bases. The sample consisted of peripheral blood. The clonotype originates from a woman older than 75 with active COVID-19. CDR3 bases: TGTGCCAGCAGCATACAGGGTTTGGGAACAGATACGCAGTATTTT. Its protein product is CASSIQGLGTDTQYF.